This is a list of T cell receptor beta chains from one sample in a study of CD8+ T cells in alopecia areata. Measured with immunoSEQ multiplex PCR; TCRdb has only the in-frame clones, and not every one. The data show about 3,600 clones, around 70% seen once. Sequencing used skin, obtained at week 24, from a patient treated with tofacitinib. These receptors were taken from a human donor with alopecia areata. Each CDR3 is given with its conserved first and last residue. A D gene is named only where the DNA matches it firmly. Only part of the rows carry a size: once, few, many, or a class if the clone is expanded.

clone_size d_call j_call v_call cdr3_aa cdr3_nt
NA NA TRBJ2-2 TRBV5-1 CASSRRGLANTGELFF TGCGCCAGCAGCAGGCGGGGGCTCGCGAACACCGGGGAGCTGTTTTTT
NA NA TRBJ2-1 TRBV11-2 CASSLDRGTYNEQFF TGTGCCAGCAGCCTGGACCGGGGGACCTACAATGAGCAGTTCTTC
few TRBD1 TRBJ2-7 TRBV11-1 CASRDRSSYEQYF TGTGCCAGCAGGGACAGGAGCTCCTACGAGCAGTACTTC
few NA TRBJ1-5 TRBV30 CAWSVGGDQPQHF TGTGCCTGGAGTGTAGGGGGGGATCAGCCCCAGCATTTT
NA NA TRBJ2-1 TRBV28 CASSFLSGRNEQFF TGTGCCAGCAGTTTTCTTTCTGGCCGCAATGAGCAGTTCTTC
NA NA TRBJ2-2 TRBV29-1 CSVPQGWNGELFF TGCAGCGTTCCCCAAGGGTGGAACGGGGAGCTGTTTTTT
NA NA TRBJ1-2 TRBV11-2 CASSLFTRGNYGYTF TGTGCCAGCAGCTTATTTACGCGGGGGAACTATGGCTACACCTTC
NA NA TRBJ2-5 TRBV5-1 CASSPSGSSDGETQYF TGCGCCAGCAGCCCCTCCGGGTCCAGCGATGGGGAGACCCAGTACTTC
NA TRBD1 TRBJ2-2 TRBV28 CASSFAGQGDTGELFF TGTGCCAGCAGTTTTGCGGGACAGGGGGACACCGGGGAGCTGTTTTTT
NA TRBD1 TRBJ2-7 TRBV9 CASSVDRGQGFYEQYF TGTGCCAGCAGCGTAGATAGGGGACAGGGTTTCTACGAGCAGTACTTC
few TRBD1 TRBJ2-4 TRBV6-1 CASSPDRVKWIQYF TGTGCCAGCAGTCCGGACAGGGTCAAATGGATTCAGTACTTC
NA TRBD2 TRBJ2-1 TRBV7-9 CASSLSLAGVSYNEQFF TGTGCCAGCAGCCTCTCTTTAGCGGGAGTCTCCTACAATGAGCAGTTCTTC
NA NA TRBJ1-1 TRBV18 CASSPARVGTEAFF TGTGCCAGCTCACCAGCCAGGGTAGGGACTGAAGCTTTCTTT
NA TRBD1 TRBJ1-2 TRBV7-6 CASTPGTDLAGYTF TGTGCCAGCACCCCCGGGACAGACCTCGCGGGCTACACCTTC